The entry that follows covers one T cell receptor (beta chain) sequence. These data belong to a study of shared clonotypes between healthy human individuals. Profiled with immunoSEQ multiplex PCR; TCRdb holds only in-frame clones, not every one. The sample has more than 1 million clones, roughly 74% seen once. Looked up from germline, CDR1 is ENHRY and CDR2 is SYGVKD. V was clipped by 10 bases and J by 5 bases, with 14 bases between them. The CDR3 covers 13 residues. The chain combines TRBV10-3 with TRBJ1-4, with no clear D. The specimen sequenced was memory CD4+ T cells from PBMCs. The subset is: CD45RA-negative fraction. This clonotype was sampled from a man aged 18 to 35 in good health. Some clones in this sample may be carry-over from other donors' samples. The CDR3 is CATTGRINEKLFF. In DNA form, the CDR3 reads TGTGCCACCACCGGACGGATAAATGAAAAACTGTTTTTT.